The 25 T cell receptor beta chains below come from one sample, sequenced in a study of blood T cell repertoires in COVID-19. Using immunoSEQ multiplex PCR, the repertoire was profiled, and TCRdb retains in-frame clones only, with some absent. The sample lists approximately 110,000 clones; 69% were seen once. The sample was peripheral blood. Receptors were obtained from an elderly man with acute or convalescent COVID-19.

The chain has TRBV11-2 and TRBJ1-4; TRBD1 is a possible D gene (6 bases). V dropped 2 bases and J dropped 1 base, with 8 bases sitting between them. Per germline, CDR1 SGHAT and CDR2 FQNNGV. This CDR3 is built from 15 residues. The CDR3 region is CASSLTGITNEKLFF. In DNA form, the CDR3 reads TGTGCCAGCAGCTTAACAGGGATAACTAATGAAAAACTGTTTTTT.

Written as DNA, the CDR3 is TGTGCCAGCAGTTTCGGGGGTTATAGCAATCAGCCCCAGCATTTT. Protein sequence: CASSFGGYSNQPQHF. The rearrangement joins TRBV28 to TRBJ1-5; tentatively, D is TRBD1 (5 bases). Deletions cut 3 bases from V and 0 bases from J, with 9 bases between. The germline V gene encodes CDR1 MDHEN and CDR2 SYDVKM. The CDR3 runs to 15 residues.

The rearrangement uses TRBV7-9 and TRBJ2-2; possibly TRBD1 for D (5 bases). Germline CDR1 and CDR2: SEHNR and FQNEAQ (reference sequence). The CDR3 consists of 14 residues. Trimming removed 5 bases at V and 4 bases at J, with 11 bases between. CDR3 in amino acids: CASSTDSSTGELFF. The DNA of the CDR3 is TGTGCCAGCAGCACAGACAGTAGCACCGGGGAGCTGTTTTTT.

This clone has only one observation. The V gene is TRBV19, the J gene TRBJ2-1; TRBD2 matches 7 bases. With V trimmed by 4 bases and J by 8 bases, 11 bases remained unmatched. The CDR3 is made up of 15 amino acids. Germline CDR1 reads LNHDA; CDR2 reads SQIVND (reference sequence). The CDR3 DNA follows: TGTGCCAGTAGTAACCAAAACGGGAGGTCGTATGAGCAGTTCTTC. Its translation is CASSNQNGRSYEQFF. Drawing the rest from reference TRBV19 and TRBJ2-1, the complete variable domain is DGGITQSPKYLFRKEGQNVTLSCEQNLNHDAMYWYRQDPGQGLRLIYYSQIVNDFQKGDIAEGYSVSREKKESFPLTVTSAQKNPTAFYLCASSNQNGRSYEQFFGPGTRLTVL.

This clone was seen only a few times. This chain uses TRBV19 with TRBJ2-7; 11 bases agree with TRBD2. J lost 3 bases, V lost 5 bases, and 3 bases had no gene match. There are 14 residues in the CDR3. Germline CDR1 reads LNHDA; CDR2 reads SQIVND (reference sequence). CDR3 amino acids: CASSPGLADYEQYF. CDR3 nucleotide sequence: TGTGCCAGTAGTCCGGGACTAGCGGACTACGAGCAGTACTTC.

The chain links TRBV15 to TRBJ2-1; perhaps TRBD2 as D (5 bases). The CDR3 runs 18 residues. From germline, CDR1 is LNHNV and CDR2 YYDKDF (reference sequence). V was cut by 5 bases and J by 1 base, with 21 bases left in between. In DNA form, the CDR3 reads TGTGCCACCAGCGGCACAGTGGGCGGACTCCCATCCTACAATGAGCAGTTCTTC. Amino acid sequence: CATSGTVGGLPSYNEQFF.

This sequence joins TRBV19 and TRBJ2-3; 11 bases line up with TRBD1. The germline CDR1 and CDR2 sequences are LNHDA and SQIVND (reference sequence). This CDR3 region has 16 residues. Trimming at V came to 3 bases and at J to 4 bases, leaving 6 bases not matched to a gene. CDR3 sequence: CASSIFWTGGADTQYF. The CDR3 DNA reads as TGTGCCAGTAGTATCTTTTGGACAGGGGGCGCAGATACGCAGTATTTT.

This chain connects TRBV28 to TRBJ2-6, with TRBD1 matching over 7 bases. The germline V gene has CDR1 MDHEN and CDR2 SYDVKM. V shed 6 bases and J 2 bases; nucleotides not matched to a gene: 4. CDR3 length: 15 residues. CDR3 DNA sequence: TGTGCCAGCAGGACAGGGAACCCTGGGGCCAACGTCCTGACTTTC. Residues: CASRTGNPGANVLTF.

This CDR3 is CASSRGRANEKLFF. The DNA for the CDR3 is TGTGCCAGCAGTAGGGGGCGGGCTAATGAAAAACTGTTTTTT. V is TRBV6-5 and J is TRBJ1-4, with 7 bases aligning to TRBD1. The J segment lost 3 bases and the V segment lost 5 bases, leaving 3 bases of the junction unmatched. This CDR3 is built from 14 residues. The germline gives CDR1 MNHEY, CDR2 SVGAGI.

The chain is built from TRBV6-1 and TRBJ2-2, with D tentatively TRBD2 (6 bases). CDR3 length equals 16 residues. The germline V gene encodes CDR1 MNHNS and CDR2 SASEGT. V was trimmed by 3 bases and J by 6 bases, leaving 17 bases between them. CDR3 sequence (DNA): TGTGCCAGCAGTGATTTGTCGGTGCGGGGTGCCGGGGAGCTGTTTTTT. This sequence encodes CASSDLSVRGAGELFF.

The chain uses TRBV5-1 and TRBJ1-2, with unresolved D. Per germline, CDR1 SGHRS and CDR2 YFSETQ. The CDR3 runs 13 residues. Deletions cut 0 bases from V and 6 bases from J, with 9 bases between. The CDR3 DNA reads TGCGCCAGCAGCTTGGTCATCCAGGATGGCTACACCTTC. Translating gives CASSLVIQDGYTF.

This clone was picked up a small number of times. The chain has TRBV5-8 and TRBJ2-1; tentatively, D is TRBD1 (8 bases). CDR1 is SGHTS and CDR2 is YDEGEE in the germline V gene. The CDR3 has 14 residues. With 4 bases removed from V and 8 bases from J, the gap between germline ends came to 16 bases. The CDR3 nucleotides read TGTGCCAGCAGCCCCCGACAGGGGAGGGATGAGCAGTTCTTC. Protein product: CASSPRQGRDEQFF.

The gene calls are TRBV15 and TRBJ1-5, with D hard to call. V gave up 1 base and J gave up 1 base, with 8 bases separating them. CDR3 size: 15 residues. The V gene's germline CDR1 is LNHNV and CDR2 YYDKDF (reference sequence). The CDR3 protein is CATSRVEESNQPQHF. DNA for the CDR3: TGTGCCACCAGCAGAGTTGAGGAAAGCAATCAGCCCCAGCATTTT.

This clone was seen just once. J is TRBJ2-7 and V is TRBV3-1 (or the pseudogene TRBV3-2); D possibly corresponds to TRBD2 (5 bases). This CDR3 has 12 residues. The ends were cut back, 2 bases at V and 7 bases at J, with 9 bases in the middle. CDR1 LGHDT and CDR2 YNNKEL come from the germline V gene (reference sequence). CDR3 protein: CASSQRGREQYF. CDR3 DNA sequence: TGTGCCAGCAGCCAACGGGGTCGGGAGCAGTACTTC.

This clone was counted between two and nine times. The same CDR3 arises from other DNA sequences in this sample as well. V usage is TRBV28 and J usage is TRBJ2-1; 7 nucleotides align to TRBD1. There are 15 residues in the CDR3. Germline values: CDR1 MDHEN, CDR2 SYDVKM. V trimming: 4 bases; J trimming: 7 bases; junction bases outside the gene matches: 10. CDR3 protein: CASSSEGARGNEQFF. CDR3 nucleotide sequence: TGTGCCAGCAGTTCCGAGGGGGCGCGAGGAAATGAGCAGTTCTTC.

The chain joins TRBV7-8 to TRBJ2-5; 8 bases match TRBD2. CDR1 and CDR2 from the germline V gene are SGHVS and FQNEAQ. The CDR3 consists of 16 residues. The ends lost 4 bases at V and 1 base at J; junction bases unmatched: 8. The CDR3 DNA reads TGTGCCAGCAGCTCTCAGCGGGAGACCCCCCAAGAGACCCAGTACTTC. Its protein is CASSSQRETPQETQYF.

On this clone itself: One end of the junction fails to match germline, which may point to a read error. J is TRBJ2-7 and V is TRBV7-7, with 9 bases lining up with TRBD1. Germline V gene sequence: CDR1 SSHAT, CDR2 FNYEAQ (reference sequence). The CDR3 has 14 residues. CDR3 amino acids: CASSSGTGSYEQYF. The DNA of the CDR3 is TGTGCTAGCAGCTCCGGGACAGGGTCCTACGAGCAGTACTTC. The variable domain in full, completed from reference TRBV7-7 and TRBJ2-7, reads GAGVSQSPRYKVTKRGQDVTLRCDPISSHATLYWYQQALGQGPEFLTYFNYEAQPDKSGLPSDRFSAERPEGSISTLTIQRTEQRDSAMYRCASSSGTGSYEQYFGPGTRLTVT.

The chain combines TRBV3-1 (or the pseudogene TRBV3-2) with TRBJ2-1, with 13 bases fitting TRBD2. This CDR3 is built from 15 residues. Germline CDR1 LGHDT, CDR2 YNNKEL (reference sequence). With 4 bases clipped from V and 8 bases from J, the junction kept 5 bases outside the gene matches. The CDR3 DNA reads as TGTGCCAGCAGCCTCGGACTAGCGGGAGCCTATGAGCAGTTCTTC. This translates into CASSLGLAGAYEQFF.

The genes are TRBV7-2 and TRBJ1-2; no definite D call. V lost 5 bases and J lost 2, with 15 bases in between. CDR1 and CDR2 (germline): SGHTA, FQGNSA. The CDR3 covers 15 residues. CDR3 in amino acids: CASSLTELGNYGYTF. DNA for the CDR3: TGTGCCAGCAGCCTTACCGAACTCGGGAACTATGGCTACACCTTC.

The chain joins TRBV28 to TRBJ1-2, with 8 bases fitting TRBD1. Germline loops: CDR1 MDHEN, CDR2 SYDVKM. With V trimmed by 8 bases and J by 11 bases, 13 bases remained unmatched. CDR3 length equals 13 residues. CDR3 amino acids: CASYDRGALRYTF. CDR3 nucleotides: TGTGCCAGCTACGACAGGGGCGCCCTTAGGTACACCTTC.

This chain uses TRBV5-6 with TRBJ1-4, with D possibly TRBD1 on 5 matching bases. Germline CDR1 reads SGHDT; CDR2 reads YYEEEE. Trimming stripped 4 bases from V and 5 bases from J, with 15 bases between. This CDR3 has 15 amino acids. The DNA of the CDR3 is TGTGCCAGCAGCCCCCGGGGGAGGGCCAATGAAAAACTGTTTTTT. As protein: CASSPRGRANEKLFF.

This chain uses TRBV5-1 with TRBJ2-7, with 13 bases lining up with TRBD2. CDR1 SGHRS and CDR2 YFSETQ come from the germline V gene. The CDR3 has 16 amino acids. V was pared by 2 bases and J by 4 bases, with 6 bases of the junction left unmatched. CDR3 sequence (DNA): TGCGCCAGCAGCTTAACTAGCGGGAGGGCCGGATACGAGCAGTACTTC. Protein product: CASSLTSGRAGYEQYF.

The rearrangement joins TRBV10-2 to TRBJ2-1; TRBD2 aligns across 11 bases. J lost 7 bases, V lost 4 bases, and 12 bases had no gene match. Germline CDR1 and CDR2: WSHSY and SAAADI. This CDR3 has 17 amino acids. CDR3 sequence reads: CASSAYSLAGGINEQFF. The CDR3 nucleotides read TGCGCCAGCAGTGCCTACTCGCTAGCGGGAGGAATAAATGAGCAGTTCTTC.

The chain employs TRBV28 and TRBJ2-1; 11 bases match TRBD2. Germline V gene data show CDR1 as MDHEN and CDR2 as SYDVKM. The V segment lost 4 bases and the J segment 5 bases; nucleotides outside the gene matches: 1. The CDR3 is made up of 14 amino acids. CDR3 sequence: CASSYSGRDNEQFF. CDR3 DNA sequence: TGTGCCAGCAGTTATAGCGGGAGGGACAATGAGCAGTTCTTC.

V usage is TRBV28 and J usage is TRBJ2-1, with D possibly TRBD1 on 6 matching bases. This CDR3 spans 17 amino acids. The V and J ends lost 1 base and 6 bases respectively, with 19 bases between them. Germline V CDR1 and CDR2: MDHEN, SYDVKM. This CDR3 reads CASSLSTAARGSNEQFF. The CDR3 bases are TGTGCCAGCAGTTTATCAACGGCGGCTAGGGGGAGCAATGAGCAGTTCTTC.